The clone carrying this TCR beta chain turned up a few times. Data came from immunoSEQ multiplex PCR; TCRdb stores just in-frame clones and leaves some out. The data contain roughly 200,000 clones, over 70% of them seen just once; the ten biggest clones take up more than 6.5%. Germline CDR1 reads MNHEY; CDR2 reads SMNVEV (reference sequence). The CDR3 sequence is 17 residues long. Trimming stripped 4 bases from V and 1 base from J, with 14 bases between. The sample originates from a study of blood T cell repertoires in COVID-19. At the level of the study: Italy, Spain and the United States were the sources of the convalescent and acute COVID-19 samples. From T cells, B-cell-depleted T cells, or PBMCs came the material, which was cDNA or gDNA.

The V and J genes are TRBV27 and TRBJ1-6; D call uncertain. The sequence was collected from a man aged 35-49 years with active or convalescent COVID-19. The sequenced sample consisted of peripheral blood. DNA of the CDR3: TGTGCCAGCAGTTCGACCCGGAGAGGTTCCTATAATTCACCCCTCCACTTT. Protein product: CASSSTRRGSYNSPLHF.